The 14 T cell receptor beta chains below come from one sample, sequenced in a study of regulatory T cells in long-lasting Graves disease. The time point: newly diagnosed GD, antithyroid drugs for less than 3 months. Generation of the TCR library employed RNA extracted from PBMCs. Arm-PCR of CDR3 regions and iRepertoire HTBI primers were the basis on which TCR beta libraries were built. TCRdb reprocessed the multiplex PCR reads via MiXCR and lists one record per CDR3 protein. The table lists about 430,000 distinct CDR3 sequences, approximately 16% of them singletons. The same sample was also studied in work on T cells in Graves' hyperthyroidism and ophthalmopathy.

Sequencing was performed on peripheral blood mononuclear cells (PBMCs), taken at new diagnosis, from a patient treated with antithyroid drugs. Receptor source: a woman in her 40s with Graves disease.

The V gene is TRBV27, the J gene TRBJ2-1; tentative D call: TRBD2 (5 bases). Per the germline V gene, CDR1 is MNHEY and CDR2 is SMNVEV (reference sequence). This CDR3 has 16 amino acids. V was pared by 5 bases and J by 6 bases, with 20 bases between. CDR3 sequence: CASSGLAGGSVNEQFF. CDR3 DNA sequence: TGTGCCAGCAGTGGACTGGCGGGTGGGTCCGTCAATGAGCAGTTCTTC.

This clonotype was detected only a few times. CDR3 sequence: CSARVGSVDYGYTF. The CDR3 DNA follows: TGCAGTGCTAGGGTCGGATCGGTGGACTATGGCTACACCTTC. V gene TRBV20-1 combines with J gene TRBJ1-2; D unclear. V dropped 3 bases and J dropped 3 bases, with 14 bases sitting between them. Germline CDR1 reads DFQATT; CDR2 reads SNEGSKA (reference sequence). This CDR3 has 14 amino acids.

This clonotype was observed many times. The chain joins TRBV13 to TRBJ2-5, with D unclear. V lost 2 bases and J lost 0, with 7 bases in between. Germline-derived CDR1 and CDR2 are PRHDT and FYEKMQ (reference sequence). The CDR3 has 14 residues. The DNA for the CDR3 is TGTGCCAGCAGCTTAAGGCCAGACCAAGAGACCCAGTACTTC. Encoded protein: CASSLRPDQETQYF.

In this sample, this clonotype turned up many times. The gene calls are TRBV28 and TRBJ1-2; D unresolved. V lost 6 bases and J 9 bases, leaving 14 bases between the germline ends. CDR1 and CDR2 (germline): MDHEN, SYDVKM. The CDR3 runs 12 residues. CDR3 protein: CASRLHDRSYTF. The CDR3 bases are TGTGCCAGCAGGCTCCATGATCGAAGCTACACCTTC.

In this sample, this clonotype turned up a few times. The junction does not match germline at one end; this may be a read error. This rearrangement joins TRBV27 to TRBJ2-7, with 14 bases matching TRBD2. The CDR3 has 17 residues. Germline V gene sequence: CDR1 MNHEY, CDR2 SMNVEV (reference sequence). The CDR3 sequence: CASSLRTSGRSSYGQYF. CDR3 sequence (DNA): TGTGCCAGCAGTTTACGGACTAGCGGGAGGTCCTCCTACGGGCAGTACTTC.

About this clonotype: A read error may produce the germline difference seen at one junction end. CDR3 region: CASSLARWDEQFF. In DNA, the CDR3 is TGTGCTAGCAGCTTAGCTCGGTGGGATGAGCAGTTCTTC. The gene calls are TRBV7-9 and TRBJ2-1; D uncertain. CDR3 size: 13 residues. Germline-derived CDR1 and CDR2 are SEHNR and FQNEAQ (reference sequence). The complete variable domain, with remaining parts taken from reference TRBV7-9 and TRBJ2-1, reads DTGVSQNPRHKITKRGQNVTFRCDPISEHNRLYWYRQTLGQGPEFLTYFQNEAQLEKSRLLSDRFSAERPKGSFSTLEIQRTEQGDSAMYLCASSLARWDEQFFGPGTRLTVL.

A note on this clonotype: A read error may explain this, as a much larger clone is one base away. The final CDR3 position lacks the conserved phenylalanine or tryptophan, pointing to a likely read error. This chain uses TRBV29-1 with TRBJ2-5, with TRBD2 matching 7 bases. From germline, CDR1 is SQVTM and CDR2 ANQGSEA. CDR3 length: 13 amino acids. The J segment lost 6 bases and the V segment lost 0 bases, leaving 4 bases of the junction unmatched. CDR3 coding DNA: TGCAGCGTTGAAGATGGGAGGGGACAGACCCAGTACATC. Translated: CSVEDGRGQTQYI.

V gene TRBV5-1 combines with J gene TRBJ2-2; no definite D call. With the DNA end fitting TRBJ1-4 better, the J assignment may be wrong. Germline assignment: CDR1 SGHRS and CDR2 YFSETQ. The CDR3 is 14 amino acids. The CDR3 reads CASSLGGDGEKLFF. The CDR3 DNA sequence: TGCGCCAGCAGCTTGGGCGGGGATGGGGAAAAACTGTTTTTT.

This clonotype was observed many times. This chain joins TRBV24-1 and TRBJ2-2; D is unclear. This CDR3 contains 14 residues. Germline CDR1 is KGHDR and CDR2 is SFDVKD. Trimming removed 5 bases from V and 5 bases from J, with 11 bases in between. The CDR3: CATSVAGRTGELFF. CDR3 nucleotide sequence: TGTGCCACCAGTGTAGCAGGCCGGACCGGGGAGCTGTTTTTT.

At least ten counts were recorded for this clonotype. The chain uses TRBV20-1 and TRBJ1-1; possibly TRBD1 for D (5 bases). With 3 bases removed from V and 11 bases from J, the gap between germline ends came to 19 bases. Germline CDR1 DFQATT, CDR2 SNEGSKA (reference sequence). The length of the CDR3 is 13 residues. CDR3 sequence reads: CSASGTIEYRAFF. CDR3 bases: TGCAGTGCTAGTGGGACGATTGAATATAGGGCTTTCTTT.

The chain couples TRBV6-1 to TRBJ1-1, with D possibly matching TRBD1 (6 bases). Between the trimmed V and J ends, which lost 3 bases and 1 base, there was a span of 15 bases. Germline V gives CDR1 MNHNS, CDR2 SASEGT. The CDR3 contains 16 residues. CDR3 protein: CASSEAQGLWNTEAFF. For the CDR3, the DNA is TGTGCCAGCAGTGAGGCACAGGGTCTGTGGAACACTGAAGCTTTCTTT.

There are a few counts of this clonotype. CDR3 in DNA: TGCGCCAGCAGCTTGGAGGGGACAACCTACACCGGGGAGCTGTTTTTT. Protein sequence: CASSLEGTTYTGELFF. The rearrangement joins TRBV5-1 to TRBJ2-2; perhaps TRBD1 as D (6 bases). The germline V gene encodes CDR1 SGHRS and CDR2 YFSETQ. The CDR3 has 16 residues. Between the trimmed V and J ends, which lost 0 bases and 3 bases, there was a span of 12 bases.

As to this clonotype: At one boundary the junction diverges from the germline segment, which might be a read error. The CDR3 loop reads CAGSAGSAGNTIYF. CDR3 DNA sequence: TGTGCCGGCAGTGCAGGTAGCGCTGGAAACACCATATATTTT. This chain links TRBV2 with TRBJ1-3, with unresolved D. The CDR3 contains 14 residues. In germline, CDR1 is SNHLY, CDR2 FYNNEI.

This clonotype was picked up many times. The rearrangement uses TRBV5-1 and TRBJ2-3, with 11 bases aligning to TRBD2. V trimming: 2 bases; J trimming: 2 bases; junction bases outside the gene matches: 10. CDR1 SGHRS and CDR2 YFSETQ come from the germline V gene. The CDR3 sequence is 18 residues long. This CDR3 reads CASSLPIAGGPDTDTQYF. The CDR3 DNA is TGCGCCAGCAGCTTACCCATAGCGGGAGGGCCGGACACAGATACGCAGTATTTT.